Sequencing of this T cell receptor beta chain was carried out in a study of blood T cell repertoires in COVID-19. Overall study context: Acute and convalescent COVID-19 specimens originated in the United States, Italy and Spain. The analysed material was cDNA or gDNA that came from T cells, B-cell-depleted T cells, or PBMCs.

Original handling: Reference gene primer amplification in the assay estimated nucleated cell counts. Profiling relied on immunoSEQ multiplex PCR, and the TCRdb table lists in-frame clones only, not all of them. The V and J calls and clone size were taken over from that table, and D and trimming were inferred from the DNA. This table has around 80,000 clones, approximately 80% appearing once. This CDR3 has 13 amino acids. V lost 6 bases to trimming and J lost 7 bases, with 12 bases between them. The sequence was collected from a human donor in a cohort sampled during active COVID-19. The chain employs TRBV12-3 or TRBV12-4 and TRBJ1-4; D unresolved. The material sequenced was peripheral blood. The CDR3 DNA is TGTGCCAGCAGCCCGGGTCTTCGTGAAAAACTGTTTTTT. Translation gives CASSPGLREKLFF.